What follows are 29 T cell receptor beta chains derived from one specimen sequenced in a study of regulatory T cells in long-lasting Graves disease. Researchers made TCR beta libraries by using iRepertoire HTBI primers and running Arm-PCR on CDR3 regions. Each CDR3 protein is one row after TCRdb ran MiXCR on the multiplex PCR reads. This table has fewer than 400,000 distinct CDR3 sequences, around 21% appearing once. Regarding time point: persistent/refractory GD, antithyroid drugs over 5 years with positive TRAb. RNA extracted from PBMCs served as the sequencing template. This sample comprised peripheral blood mononuclear cells (PBMCs), obtained when the disease was refractory, from a patient treated with antithyroid drugs. These receptors were collected from a female donor with Graves disease.

This clonotype was found a few times. The rearrangement links TRBV29-1 to TRBJ2-5; D is unresolved. Germline lookup yields CDR1 SQVTM and CDR2 ANQGSEA. With 4 bases removed from V and 2 bases from J, the gap between germline ends came to 8 bases. The CDR3 spans 12 residues. The CDR3 reads CSVVKTQETQYF. In nucleotides, the CDR3 is TGCAGCGTTGTGAAAACTCAAGAGACCCAGTACTTC.

This clonotype was seen ten or more times. The chain joins TRBV27 to TRBJ2-3; D perhaps matches TRBD1 (5 bases). Trimming removed 0 bases at V and 4 bases at J, with 17 bases between. CDR1 MNHEY and CDR2 SMNVEV come from the germline V gene (reference sequence). This CDR3 comprises 17 residues. The CDR3 reads CASSLSILPGFADTQYF. The CDR3 DNA is TGTGCCAGCAGTTTATCGATTCTTCCAGGGTTCGCAGATACGCAGTATTTT.

A few counts support this clonotype. V usage is TRBV27 and J usage is TRBJ2-7; D remains unclear. The ends were cut back, 5 bases at V and 6 bases at J, with 14 bases in the middle. The length of the CDR3 is 13 residues. CDR1 is MNHEY and CDR2 is SMNVEV in the germline V gene (reference sequence). CDR3 sequence (DNA): TGTGCCAGCAGTCTCACGCCTAGTTCCGAGCAGTACTTC. It is translated as CASSLTPSSEQYF.

The genes are TRBV6-5 and TRBJ2-2; TRBD2 is a possible D gene (6 bases). This CDR3 has 17 amino acids. Germline CDR1 reads MNHEY; CDR2 reads SVGAGI. Trimming stripped 0 bases from V and 1 base from J, with 12 bases between. CDR3 residues: CASSYSRNSGNTGELFF. The CDR3 DNA is TGTGCCAGCAGTTACTCCCGTAATAGCGGGAACACCGGGGAGCTGTTTTTT.

This clonotype has ten or more counts. The V and J genes are TRBV7-2 and TRBJ2-7; TRBD2 matches at 10 bases. V lost 5 bases and J lost 2; bases outside the gene matches: 6. Germline V gene sequence: CDR1 SGHTA, CDR2 FQGNSA. This CDR3 is built from 15 residues. CDR3 region: CASSNRLAGTYEQYF. The CDR3 region has the DNA TGTGCCAGCAGCAATCGACTAGCGGGTACCTACGAGCAGTACTTC.

There are many counts of this clonotype. V and J are TRBV28 and TRBJ2-7, with 7 bases lining up with TRBD2. CDR1 MDHEN and CDR2 SYDVKM come from the germline V gene. Trimming at V came to 6 bases and at J to 0 bases, leaving 8 bases not matched to a gene. The CDR3 is made up of 15 amino acids. The CDR3 sequence: CASSSGTTNSYEQYF. The CDR3 region has the DNA TGTGCCAGCAGCTCCGGGACTACGAACTCCTACGAGCAGTACTTC.

This clonotype was counted ten times or more. The chain has TRBV30 and TRBJ1-5; 7 bases agree with TRBD1. Germline V gives CDR1 GTSNPN, CDR2 SVGIG (reference sequence). V lost 1 base to trimming and J lost 7 bases; unmatched junction nucleotides: 7. The CDR3 loop spans 14 amino acids. The CDR3 loop is CAWSATGAGQPQHF. CDR3 in DNA: TGTGCCTGGAGTGCTACAGGGGCAGGGCAGCCCCAGCATTTT.

For this clonotype: A much larger clone lies a single base off, so this may be a read error. This chain joins TRBV28 and TRBJ2-5; no clear D. Germline V gene sequence: CDR1 MDHEN, CDR2 SYDVKM. The CDR3 extends over 12 amino acids. As DNA, the CDR3 is TGTGCCAGCAGTTCCGGACCGGAGACCCAGTGCTTC. Its translation is CASSSGPETQCF.

As to this clonotype: This clone may be a read error of a much larger clone one base away. The V call is TRBV28, the J call TRBJ1-2; maybe TRBD1 (5 bases). Germline V gene sequence: CDR1 MDHEN, CDR2 SYDVKM. The CDR3 sequence is 13 residues long. CDR3 residues: CASSVTDSYDYTF. The CDR3 bases are TGTGCCAGCAGTGTGACAGACTCATATGACTACACCTTC.

Remarks on this clonotype: A much larger clone differs by one base, so this may be a read error. The chain has TRBV7-9 and TRBJ2-4, with a weak D call TRBD2 (9 bases). In germline, CDR1 is SEHNR, CDR2 FQNEAQ (reference sequence). The length of the CDR3 is 16 residues. CDR3 nucleotides: TGTGCCAGCAGCCTCGGACAGGGACTAGCCGAAAACATTCAGTACTTC. As protein: CASSLGQGLAENIQYF.

The chain couples TRBV7-8 to TRBJ2-6, with 10 bases fitting TRBD2. Germline-derived CDR1 and CDR2 are SGHVS and FQNEAQ. Losses at the gene ends were 3 bases for V and 0 bases for J; bases not matched to a gene: 11. The CDR3 is 20 residues long. The CDR3 region has the DNA TGTGCCAGCAGCTTCTTTTTGCTAGCGGGAGATACCTCTGGGGCCAACGTCCTGACTTTC. Its protein is CASSFFLLAGDTSGANVLTF. Combining the CDR3 with reference TRBV7-8 and TRBJ2-6 gives the whole variable domain GAGVSQSPRYKVAKRGQDVALRCDPISGHVSLFWYQQALGQGPEFLTYFQNEAQLDKSGLPSDRFFAERPEGSVSTLKIQRTQQEDSAVYLCASSFFLLAGDTSGANVLTFGAGSRLTVL.

V is TRBV4-3 and J is TRBJ1-2; D not certain. The CDR3 consists of 16 residues. From germline, CDR1 is LGHNA and CDR2 YSLEER. V lost 3 bases to trimming and J lost 8 bases, with 22 bases between them. CDR3 residues: CASSQDTTGITGGYTF. CDR3 coding DNA: TGCGCCAGCAGCCAGGATACAACCGGGATAACCGGGGGCTACACCTTC.

The rearrangement links TRBV2 to TRBJ2-3; 9 nucleotides match TRBD2. V was pared by 8 bases and J by 2 bases, with 5 bases of the junction left unmatched. In germline, CDR1 is SNHLY, CDR2 FYNNEI. The CDR3 totals 14 residues. The CDR3 DNA is TGTGCCAGCGGGCGGGAGGGCTACACAGATACGCAGTATTTT. This gives the protein CASGREGYTDTQYF.

The chain joins TRBV12-3 or TRBV12-4 to TRBJ2-4, with TRBD2 matching over 14 bases. CDR3 size: 17 residues. The V segment lost 5 bases and the J segment 13 bases; nucleotides outside the gene matches: 16. The CDR3 sequence is CASSRTGTSGSAKRQYF. The CDR3 nucleotides read TGTGCCAGCAGTAGGACCGGGACTAGCGGGAGTGCTAAAAGACAGTACTTC.

In its sample, this clonotype was seen many times. V gene TRBV20-1 combines with J gene TRBJ2-5; TRBD1 matches 7 bases. This CDR3 spans 19 amino acids. The V segment lost 3 bases and the J segment 5 bases; nucleotides outside the gene matches: 24. CDR1 is DFQATT and CDR2 is SNEGSKA in the germline V gene (reference sequence). The CDR3: CSASRAGASRRGLWETQYF. The CDR3 nucleotides read TGCAGTGCTAGTCGGGCTGGGGCGTCCCGCAGGGGGTTATGGGAGACCCAGTACTTC.

This clonotype has a count of ten or more. This sequence joins TRBV27 and TRBJ1-5, with D possibly being TRBD1 (5 bases). Germline V gene sequence: CDR1 MNHEY, CDR2 SMNVEV (reference sequence). V gave up 2 bases and J gave up 1 base, with 9 bases separating them. CDR3 size: 15 residues. CDR3: CASSLGATSNQPQHF. The CDR3 DNA reads as TGTGCCAGCAGTTTAGGGGCCACCAGCAATCAGCCCCAGCATTTT.

This chain connects TRBV7-2 to TRBJ1-2, with unresolved D. Deletions cut 1 base from V and 0 bases from J, with 6 bases between. From germline, CDR1 is SGHTA and CDR2 FQGNSA. The CDR3 is made up of 14 amino acids. CDR3 region: CASSLGPTNYGYTF. CDR3 coding DNA: TGTGCCAGCAGCTTAGGGCCAACTAACTATGGCTACACCTTC.

The rearrangement joins TRBV7-9 to TRBJ2-5; 9 nucleotides align to TRBD2. J was trimmed by 5 bases and V by 4 bases; bases with no gene match: 11. The germline V gene has CDR1 SEHNR and CDR2 FQNEAQ (reference sequence). The CDR3 loop spans 16 amino acids. In nucleotides, the CDR3 is TGTGCCAGCAGCTCCCCCTTAAGCGGGAGGAATGAGACCCAGTACTTC. This gives the protein CASSSPLSGRNETQYF.

This clonotype turned up a few times. The rearrangement uses TRBV3-1 and TRBJ2-3; 8 bases are a match to TRBD1. The CDR3 runs 14 residues. Germline CDR1 LGHDT, CDR2 YNNKEL (reference sequence). V was pared by 5 bases and J by 4 bases, with 5 bases of the junction left unmatched. The CDR3 coding sequence is TGTGCCAGCAGCTTTCGACAGGGGTCAGATACGCAGTATTTT. Translated: CASSFRQGSDTQYF.

CDR3 loop: CASSHETGTEQYF. CDR3 bases: TGTGCCAGCAGCCACGAGACAGGGACCGAGCAGTACTTC. The genes are TRBV9 and TRBJ2-7; 7 bases match TRBD1. The germline V gene has CDR1 SGDLS and CDR2 YYNGEE. After removal of 4 bases from V and 6 bases from J, the junction contained 7 bases not matched to a gene. The CDR3 contains 13 residues. Looking up the rest from reference TRBV9 and TRBJ2-7 gives the full variable domain: DSGVTQTPKHLITATGQRVTLRCSPRSGDLSVYWYQQSLDQGLQFLIQYYNGEERAKGNILERFSAQQFPDLHSELNLSSLELGDSALYFCASSHETGTEQYFGPGTRLTVT.

Many counts were recorded for this clonotype. The rearrangement links TRBV2 to TRBJ2-5; 16 nucleotides match TRBD2. CDR1 SNHLY and CDR2 FYNNEI come from the germline V gene. Trimming cost V 5 bases and J 5 bases; bases outside gene matches: 8. The CDR3 has 17 amino acids. The CDR3 DNA is TGTGCCAGCAGTTCCGGGACTAGCGGGAGGGCCTTGGAGACCCAGTACTTC. Amino acids: CASSSGTSGRALETQYF.

V gene TRBV28 combines with J gene TRBJ2-2; the match to TRBD2 covers 13 bases. The CDR3 spans 16 residues. The germline gives CDR1 MDHEN, CDR2 SYDVKM. The junction had 4 bases not matched to a gene; V was cut back by 6 bases and J by 3 bases. For the CDR3, the DNA is TGTGCCAGCAGCGGAGGACTAGCGGGAGACACCGGGGAGCTGTTTTTT. The encoded protein is CASSGGLAGDTGELFF.

This clonotype was found a few times. The V and J genes are TRBV27 and TRBJ2-2, with D unresolved. The germline V gene encodes CDR1 MNHEY and CDR2 SMNVEV (reference sequence). Trimming removed 3 bases from V and 2 bases from J, with 7 bases in between. The length of the CDR3 is 14 residues. CDR3 sequence: CASSFQINTGELFF. The CDR3 DNA follows: TGTGCCAGCAGTTTCCAAATTAACACCGGGGAGCTGTTTTTT.

This clonotype was recorded many times. The genes are TRBV30 and TRBJ1-2, with D perhaps matching TRBD1 (5 bases). The CDR3 runs 12 residues. Trimming removed 1 base from V and 7 bases from J, with 10 bases in between. Germline V lookup: CDR1 GTSNPN, CDR2 SVGIG (reference sequence). This CDR3 reads CAWSAGVGGYTF. CDR3 sequence (DNA): TGTGCCTGGAGTGCGGGGGTTGGTGGCTACACCTTC.

This chain connects TRBV6-2 or TRBV6-3 to TRBJ1-3, with D uncertain. The CDR3 runs to 13 residues. CDR1 and CDR2 (germline): MNHEY, SVGEGT. V was pared by 5 bases and J by 4 bases, with 9 bases between. The CDR3 loop is CASSALPGNTIYF. As DNA, the CDR3 is TGTGCCAGCAGTGCTCTACCCGGAAACACCATATATTTT.

This clonotype was counted ten times or more. This sequence joins TRBV2 and TRBJ1-2; D gene uncertain. CDR1 and CDR2 (germline): SNHLY, FYNNEI. The CDR3 extends over 14 amino acids. The V gene lost 1 base and the J gene lost 3 bases, with 9 bases spanning the gap. CDR3 sequence: CASSEVGPDYGYTF. The CDR3 DNA follows: TGTGCCAGCAGTGAAGTGGGTCCGGACTATGGCTACACCTTC. Complete variable domain (other parts from reference TRBV2 and TRBJ1-2): EPEVTQTPSHQVTQMGQEVILRCVPISNHLYFYWYRQILGQKVEFLVSFYNNEISEKSEIFDDQFSVERPDGSNFTLKIRSTKLEDSAMYFCASSEVGPDYGYTFGSGTRLTVV.

This clonotype was seen more than once but under ten times. This chain joins TRBV10-3 and TRBJ1-2; 7 bases are a match to TRBD1. The V gene end was trimmed by 6 bases and the J gene end by 3 bases; junction bases not matched to a gene: 4. Per the germline V gene, CDR1 is ENHRY and CDR2 is SYGVKD. This CDR3 contains 13 residues. The CDR3 loop is CAIRGQSDYGYTF. The CDR3 bases are TGTGCCATCAGGGGACAGTCCGACTATGGCTACACCTTC.

The chain recombines TRBV27 with TRBJ2-7, with 12 nucleotides matching TRBD2. The CDR3 covers 13 residues. Looked up from germline, CDR1 is MNHEY and CDR2 is SMNVEV (reference sequence). V was clipped by 6 bases and J by 4 bases; unmatched bases: 1. In DNA, the CDR3 is TGTGCCAGCAGCGGGACTAGCGGGTACGAGCAGTACTTC. Its protein is CASSGTSGYEQYF.

Ten or more counts support this clonotype. V is TRBV7-2 and J is TRBJ1-2; 12 bases are a match to TRBD1. The CDR3 has 15 amino acids. The ends lost 4 bases at V and 3 bases at J; junction bases unmatched: 3. Germline assignment: CDR1 SGHTA and CDR2 FQGNSA. CDR3 DNA sequence: TGTGCCAGCAGCTGGGACAGGGGGCGCGACTATGGCTACACCTTC. Translated: CASSWDRGRDYGYTF.